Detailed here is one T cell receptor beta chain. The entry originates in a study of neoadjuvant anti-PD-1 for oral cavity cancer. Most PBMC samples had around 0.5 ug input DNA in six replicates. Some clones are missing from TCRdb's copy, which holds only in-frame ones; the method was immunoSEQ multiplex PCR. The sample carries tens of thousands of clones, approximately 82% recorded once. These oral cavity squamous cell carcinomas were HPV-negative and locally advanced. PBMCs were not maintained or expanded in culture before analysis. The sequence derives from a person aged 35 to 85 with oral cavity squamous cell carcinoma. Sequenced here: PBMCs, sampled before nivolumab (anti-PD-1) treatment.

CDR3 in amino acids: CASSPGRGAGEKLFF. CDR3 coding DNA: TGCGCCAGCAGCCCCGGGAGGGGGGCCGGGGAAAAACTGTTTTTT. This chain uses TRBV5-1 with TRBJ1-4; D might be TRBD1 (6 bases). The CDR3 runs to 15 residues. Trimming cost V 4 bases and J 8 bases, with 18 bases left between them. Per the germline V gene, CDR1 is SGHRS and CDR2 is YFSETQ.